This T cell receptor beta chain was sequenced in a study of blood T cell repertoires in COVID-19. About the study: Material from acute and convalescent COVID-19 was sourced from the United States, Italy and Spain.

As originally analysed: Using reference gene primer amplification, nucleated cell counts were estimated. Assay used: immunoSEQ multiplex PCR; TCRdb lists only in-frame clones, some missing. V and J calls plus clone size are reproduced from that table; the DNA served to infer D and trimming. The table records approximately 180,000 clones, approximately 87% of them present only once. Those enrolled in Seattle joined during active infection and were followed longitudinally afterward. Germline V gene data show CDR1 as MDHEN and CDR2 as SYDVKM. V was pared by 5 bases and J by 0 bases, with 14 bases between. The CDR3 runs 15 residues.

This TCR was sampled from a person aged 70 to 79 with COVID-19, enrolled during active disease. This rearrangement joins TRBV28 to TRBJ2-7; unclear D gene. Material: peripheral blood. CDR3 sequence: CASSRPDLSSYEQYF. The CDR3, as DNA: TGTGCCAGCAGTCGCCCAGACTTAAGCTCCTACGAGCAGTACTTC.